A single sample is the source of the 21 T cell receptor beta chains below, sequenced in a study of CD8+ T cells in alopecia areata. Specified treatment: oral pan-JAK inhibitor, 5-10 mg twice daily. RNA was extracted and reverse transcribed into cDNA as the sequencing template. Measured with immunoSEQ multiplex PCR; TCRdb has only the in-frame clones, and not every one. The repertoire holds a few hundred thousand clones, with approximately 70% as singletons. The source material was CD4+ T cells sorted from blood, sampled around week 42, from a patient treated with tofacitinib. The receptors derive from a human donor with alopecia areata.

In its sample, this clone was seen a few times. The chain is built from TRBV7-2 and TRBJ2-2; D might be TRBD1 (6 bases). The CDR3 spans 15 residues. The germline V gene has CDR1 SGHTA and CDR2 FQGNSA. Trimming stripped 1 base from V and 2 bases from J, with 8 bases between. CDR3 nucleotide sequence: TGTGCCAGCAGCTTAGGAGGGGGAAACACCGGGGAGCTGTTTTTT. This encodes CASSLGGGNTGELFF.

In this sample, this clone turned up once. The genes are TRBV29-1 and TRBJ1-1; unclear D gene. Germline CDR1 and CDR2: SQVTM and ANQGSEA. The ends were cut back, 3 bases at V and 0 bases at J, with 14 bases in the middle. The CDR3 has 15 amino acids. In DNA form, the CDR3 reads TGCAGCGTTGATGAGCAAAAACAGATGAACACTGAAGCTTTCTTT. Translation: CSVDEQKQMNTEAFF.

This chain joins TRBV7-6 and TRBJ2-2, with D hard to call. The CDR3 extends over 15 amino acids. Germline V CDR1 and CDR2: SGHVS, FNYEAQ. Trimming left V 1 base short and J 0 bases short, with 6 bases between. CDR3 in amino acids: CASSLGKSNTGELFF. CDR3 nucleotides: TGTGCCAGCAGCTTAGGGAAGTCGAACACCGGGGAGCTGTTTTTT.

The J gene is TRBJ2-5, the V gene TRBV15, with 9 bases fitting TRBD2. Germline CDR1 and CDR2: LNHNV and YYDKDF (reference sequence). The CDR3 runs to 15 residues. Trimming at V came to 5 bases and at J to 7 bases, leaving 11 bases not matched to a gene. The CDR3 region has the DNA TGTGCCACCAGCGGTGTGCGGGGGGGCTTGGGGACCCAGTACTTC. Translating it yields CATSGVRGGLGTQYF.

Here the CDR3 reads CASNLGQAGSPLHF. CDR3 sequence (DNA): TGTGCCAGCAACCTCGGACAGGCAGGTTCACCCCTCCACTTT. The chain combines TRBV9 with TRBJ1-6, with TRBD1 identical over 7 bases. The junction had 9 bases not matched to a gene; V was cut back by 6 bases and J by 9 bases. The germline V gene encodes CDR1 SGDLS and CDR2 YYNGEE. The CDR3 consists of 14 residues.

The chain couples TRBV7-2 to TRBJ2-3; 10 positions match TRBD1. Germline CDR1 is SGHTA and CDR2 is FQGNSA. Trimming at V came to 1 base and at J to 8 bases, leaving 9 bases not matched to a gene. CDR3 length equals 16 residues. CDR3 DNA: TGTGCCAGCAGCTTAGGGACAGGGGGGTCGGTGGGTACGCAGTATTTT. Its protein is CASSLGTGGSVGTQYF.

The chain links TRBV15 to TRBJ2-5; D call uncertain. CDR1 and CDR2 (germline): LNHNV, YYDKDF (reference sequence). Trimming removed 0 bases at V and 4 bases at J, with 12 bases between. This CDR3 spans 15 amino acids. CDR3 sequence reads: CATSRDRVSSETQYF. The CDR3 DNA follows: TGTGCCACCAGCAGAGATAGGGTGTCGTCAGAGACCCAGTACTTC.

The chain links TRBV15 to TRBJ1-2; D remains ambiguous. The CDR3 has 14 amino acids. Germline values: CDR1 LNHNV, CDR2 YYDKDF (reference sequence). V was shortened by 1 base and J by 3 bases, with 9 bases between the two germline ends. The CDR3 sequence is CATSRADGDYGYTF. CDR3 DNA sequence: TGTGCCACCAGCAGAGCAGACGGAGACTATGGCTACACCTTC. Full variable domain (remainder filled in from reference TRBV15 and TRBJ1-2): DAMVIQNPRYQVTQFGKPVTLSCSQTLNHNVMYWYQQKSSQAPKLLFHYYDKDFNNEADTPDNFQSRRPNTSFCFLDIRSPGLGDTAMYLCATSRADGDYGYTFGSGTRLTVV.

The chain is built from TRBV7-2 and TRBJ1-5, with a possible D match to TRBD1 (5 bases). V was shortened by 1 base and J by 2 bases, with 12 bases between the two germline ends. The CDR3 has 16 amino acids. CDR1 and CDR2 (germline): SGHTA, FQGNSA. The DNA of the CDR3 is TGTGCCAGCAGCTTAGTTGGGGCCATGGGCAATCAGCCCCAGCATTTT. Its translation: CASSLVGAMGNQPQHF.

V gene TRBV2 combines with J gene TRBJ2-2, with D possibly matching TRBD2 (5 bases). The V end lost 7 bases, the J end lost 7 bases, and 16 bases lay between the germline ends. The length of the CDR3 is 14 residues. Per germline, CDR1 SNHLY and CDR2 FYNNEI. CDR3 in DNA: TGTGCCAGCACGGCTAGCTCTTCCCGCGGGGAGCTGTTTTTT. Protein sequence: CASTASSSRGELFF.

The rearrangement uses TRBV5-6 and TRBJ1-6; D is undetermined. V was pared by 5 bases and J by 8 bases, with 14 bases between. The CDR3 has 14 amino acids. Germline values: CDR1 SGHDT, CDR2 YYEEEE. The CDR3 coding sequence is TGTGCCAGCAGGTTGACAAGATCGGATTCACCCCTCCACTTT. As protein: CASRLTRSDSPLHF.

The V gene is TRBV30, the J gene TRBJ1-3; D is uncertain. With 2 bases removed from V and 4 bases from J, the gap between germline ends came to 9 bases. Germline values: CDR1 GTSNPN, CDR2 SVGIG (reference sequence). CDR3 length: 13 residues. CDR3 protein: CAWSLVEGNTIYF. The CDR3 nucleotides are TGTGCCTGGAGTTTGGTTGAGGGAAACACCATATATTTT.

The V gene is TRBV4-2, the J gene TRBJ2-1; TRBD1 matches at 8 bases. Per the germline V gene, CDR1 is LGHNA and CDR2 is YNFKEQ. V lost 1 base to trimming and J lost 6 bases; unmatched junction nucleotides: 5. The CDR3 extends over 15 amino acids. The CDR3 coding sequence is TGTGCCAGCAGCCAAGGGGCAGGGGGCTCCAATGAGCAGTTCTTC. It is translated as CASSQGAGGSNEQFF.

The rearrangement links TRBV9 to TRBJ1-1; TRBD1 aligns across 9 bases. CDR3 length: 13 amino acids. The germline CDR1 and CDR2 sequences are SGDLS and YYNGEE. The V segment lost 0 bases and the J segment 11 bases; nucleotides outside the gene matches: 5. CDR3 amino acids: CASSVATGGDAFF. In nucleotides, the CDR3 is TGTGCCAGCAGCGTAGCTACAGGGGGCGATGCTTTCTTT.

This clone was seen once. J is TRBJ1-2 and V is TRBV29-1; D gene unclear. Germline V gives CDR1 SQVTM, CDR2 ANQGSEA. The CDR3 contains 11 residues. V was shortened by 4 bases and J by 8 bases, with 11 bases between the two germline ends. CDR3 in DNA: TGCAGCGTTGTCGGGGATCGGGGCTACACCTTC. The encoded protein is CSVVGDRGYTF.

The V gene is TRBV5-1, the J gene TRBJ1-1, with D tentatively TRBD1 (6 bases). This CDR3 contains 13 residues. V was shortened by 3 bases and J by 1 base, with 7 bases between the two germline ends. In germline, CDR1 is SGHRS, CDR2 YFSETQ. The CDR3 region has the DNA TGCGCCAGCAGCTCGGGACAGAACACTGAAGCTTTCTTT. It translates to CASSSGQNTEAFF. Looking up the rest from reference TRBV5-1 and TRBJ1-1 gives the full variable domain: KAGVTQTPRYLIKTRGQQVTLSCSPISGHRSVSWYQQTPGQGLQFLFEYFSETQRNKGNFPGRFSGRQFSNSRSEMNVSTLELGDSALYLCASSSGQNTEAFFGQGTRLTVV.

This chain joins TRBV29-1 and TRBJ1-1, with TRBD1 identical over 10 bases. CDR3 length equals 13 residues. Trimming cost V 3 bases and J 5 bases; bases outside gene matches: 3. The V gene's germline CDR1 is SQVTM and CDR2 ANQGSEA. CDR3 loop: CSVERTGGTEAFF. DNA of the CDR3: TGCAGCGTTGAGAGGACAGGGGGGACTGAAGCTTTCTTT.

This clone was recorded once. The chain uses TRBV29-1 and TRBJ1-1, with TRBD1 identical over 7 bases. Per the germline V gene, CDR1 is SQVTM and CDR2 is ANQGSEA. V was clipped by 7 bases and J by 3 bases; unmatched bases: 17. CDR3 size: 16 residues. CDR3 amino acids: CSADKKPTGWDTEAFF. The CDR3 nucleotides are TGCAGCGCAGACAAAAAACCGACAGGGTGGGACACTGAAGCTTTCTTT.

The chain joins TRBV2 to TRBJ2-3, with 8 bases matching TRBD2. The V and J ends lost 8 bases and 4 bases, in that order; junction bases with no gene match: 8. This CDR3 has 14 residues. The V gene's germline CDR1 is SNHLY and CDR2 FYNNEI. CDR3 DNA: TGTGCCAGCCGTGCGGGGGGCGGTCCAGATACGCAGTATTTT. Translated: CASRAGGGPDTQYF.

CDR3 sequence reads: CASRHGIVTSGGGETQYF. The CDR3 DNA sequence: TGTGCCAGCAGACACGGGATCGTCACTAGCGGGGGAGGAGAGACCCAGTACTTC. V is TRBV2 and J is TRBJ2-5; TRBD2 agrees at 11 bases. In germline, CDR1 is SNHLY, CDR2 FYNNEI. V was pared by 6 bases and J by 4 bases, with 16 bases of the junction left unmatched. The CDR3 has 18 amino acids.

The chain employs TRBV30 and TRBJ1-5; TRBD1 is a possible D gene (5 bases). CDR3 size: 14 residues. The ends were cut back, 1 base at V and 7 bases at J, with 14 bases in the middle. Per the germline V gene, CDR1 is GTSNPN and CDR2 is SVGIG (reference sequence). The CDR3 is CAWSADNRDQPQHF. CDR3 bases: TGTGCCTGGAGTGCCGACAATCGGGACCAGCCCCAGCATTTT.